This TCR beta chain emerged from a study of blood T cell repertoires in COVID-19. The V end was cut by 2 bases, the J end by 0 bases, with 7 bases between. This CDR3 comprises 15 residues. The germline gives CDR1 KGHSH, CDR2 LQKENI. Here immunoSEQ multiplex PCR was the method, and the copy in TCRdb shows in-frame clones only, minus some. The table lists roughly 290,000 clones, around nine tenths of them singletons. Ages ranged from about 18 to 89 years, with residence in about two dozen US areas. For recovered donors of Cohort 3, there were two negative PCRs, clearance, or symptom resolution. In its sample, this clone was seen once.

The sequenced sample was PBMCs or T cells enriched from blood (not recorded which). The J gene is TRBJ2-2, the V gene TRBV18; D is undetermined. The sequence came from a woman between 35 and 50 years old who had recovered from COVID-19. The CDR3 sequence is CASSPIDSNTGELFF. The CDR3 region has the DNA TGTGCCAGCTCACCAATAGACTCGAACACCGGGGAGCTGTTTTTT.